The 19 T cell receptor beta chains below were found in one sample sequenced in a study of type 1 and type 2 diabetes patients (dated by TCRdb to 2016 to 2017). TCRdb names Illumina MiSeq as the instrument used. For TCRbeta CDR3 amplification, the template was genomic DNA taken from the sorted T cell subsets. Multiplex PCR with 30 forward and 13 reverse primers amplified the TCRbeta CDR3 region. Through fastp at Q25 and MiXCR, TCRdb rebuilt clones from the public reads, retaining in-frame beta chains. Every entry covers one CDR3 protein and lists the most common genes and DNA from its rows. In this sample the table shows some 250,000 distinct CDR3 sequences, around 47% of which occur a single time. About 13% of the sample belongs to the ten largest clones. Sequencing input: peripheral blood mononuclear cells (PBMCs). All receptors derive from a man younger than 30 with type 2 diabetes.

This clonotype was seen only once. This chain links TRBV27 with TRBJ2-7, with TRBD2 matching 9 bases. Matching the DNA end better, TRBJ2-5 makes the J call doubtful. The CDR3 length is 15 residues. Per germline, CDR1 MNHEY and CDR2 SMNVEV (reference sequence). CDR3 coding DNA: TGTGCCAGCAGTCCTCCCATAGCGGGAGTAGTGACCCAGTACTTC. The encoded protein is CASSPPIAGVVTQYF.

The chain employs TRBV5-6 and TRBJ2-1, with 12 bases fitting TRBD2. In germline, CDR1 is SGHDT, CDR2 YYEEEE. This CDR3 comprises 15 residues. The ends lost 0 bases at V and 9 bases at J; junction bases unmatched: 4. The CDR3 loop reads CASSLGLAGEGEQFF. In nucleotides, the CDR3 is TGTGCCAGCAGCTTGGGACTAGCGGGAGAGGGTGAGCAGTTCTTC.

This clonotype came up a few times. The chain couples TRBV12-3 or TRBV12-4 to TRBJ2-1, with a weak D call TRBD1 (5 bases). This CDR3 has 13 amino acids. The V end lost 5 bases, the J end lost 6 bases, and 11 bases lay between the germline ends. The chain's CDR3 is CASSMGLGNEQFF. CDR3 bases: TGTGCCAGCAGTATGGGGCTGGGCAATGAGCAGTTCTTC.

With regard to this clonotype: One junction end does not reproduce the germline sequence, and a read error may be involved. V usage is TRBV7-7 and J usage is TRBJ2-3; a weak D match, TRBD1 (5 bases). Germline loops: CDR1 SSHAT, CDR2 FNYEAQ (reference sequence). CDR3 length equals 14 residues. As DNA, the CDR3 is TGTGCTAGCAGTCCAGGGTCCCGCACAGATACGCAGTATTTT. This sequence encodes CASSPGSRTDTQYF.

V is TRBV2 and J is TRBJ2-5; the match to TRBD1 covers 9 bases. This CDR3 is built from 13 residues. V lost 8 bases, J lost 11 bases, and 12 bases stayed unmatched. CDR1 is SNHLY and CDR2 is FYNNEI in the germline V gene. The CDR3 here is CASQQGARREQYF. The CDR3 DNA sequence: TGTGCCAGCCAACAGGGGGCGCGACGGGAGCAGTACTTC.

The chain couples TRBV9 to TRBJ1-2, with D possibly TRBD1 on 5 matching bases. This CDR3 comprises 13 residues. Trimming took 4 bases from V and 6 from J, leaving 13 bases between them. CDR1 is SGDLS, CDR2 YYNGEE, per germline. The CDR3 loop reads CASSRGASDGYTF. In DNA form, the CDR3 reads TGTGCCAGCAGCAGAGGGGCATCGGATGGCTACACCTTC.

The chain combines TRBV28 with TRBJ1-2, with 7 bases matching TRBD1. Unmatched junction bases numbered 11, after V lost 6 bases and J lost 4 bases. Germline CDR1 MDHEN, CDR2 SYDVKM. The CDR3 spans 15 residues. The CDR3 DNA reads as TGTGCCAGCAGCCGCCGGGACAGTGGGATCTATGGCTACACCTTC. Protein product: CASSRRDSGIYGYTF.

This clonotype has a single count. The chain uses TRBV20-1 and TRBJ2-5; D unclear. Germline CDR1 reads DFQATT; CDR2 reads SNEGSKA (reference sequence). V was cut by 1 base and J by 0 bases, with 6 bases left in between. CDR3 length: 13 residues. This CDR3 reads CSARGDYQETQYF. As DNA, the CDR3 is TGCAGTGCTAGAGGTGATTACCAAGAGACCCAGTACTTC.

DNA of the CDR3: TGTGCCAGCGCGGGACTAGCGCTCCAGCAAGAGACCCAGTACTTC. Its protein product is CASAGLALQQETQYF. The gene calls are TRBV7-8 and TRBJ2-5, with TRBD2 matching over 10 bases. The germline V gene encodes CDR1 SGHVS and CDR2 FQNEAQ. This CDR3 comprises 15 residues. The V segment lost 8 bases and the J segment 2 bases; nucleotides outside the gene matches: 8.

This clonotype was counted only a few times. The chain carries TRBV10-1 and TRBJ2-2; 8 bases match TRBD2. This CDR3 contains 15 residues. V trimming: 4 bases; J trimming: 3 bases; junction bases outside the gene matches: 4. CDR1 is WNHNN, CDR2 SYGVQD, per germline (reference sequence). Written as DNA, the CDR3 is TGCGCCAGCAGTGTCGGGAGGGCCGACACCGGGGAGCTGTTTTTT. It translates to CASSVGRADTGELFF.

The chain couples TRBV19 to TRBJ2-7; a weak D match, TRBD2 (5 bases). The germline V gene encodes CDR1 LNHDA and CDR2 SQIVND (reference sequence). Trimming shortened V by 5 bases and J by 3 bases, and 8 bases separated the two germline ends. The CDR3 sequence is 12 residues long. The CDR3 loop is CASSRTGYEQYF. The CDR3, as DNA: TGTGCCAGTAGTCGGACTGGCTACGAGCAGTACTTC.

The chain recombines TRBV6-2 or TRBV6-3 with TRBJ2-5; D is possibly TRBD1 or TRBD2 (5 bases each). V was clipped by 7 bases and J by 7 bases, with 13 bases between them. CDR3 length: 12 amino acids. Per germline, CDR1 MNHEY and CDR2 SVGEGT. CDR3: CASMRDRGTQYF. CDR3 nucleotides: TGTGCCAGCATGAGGGACCGAGGGACCCAGTACTTC.

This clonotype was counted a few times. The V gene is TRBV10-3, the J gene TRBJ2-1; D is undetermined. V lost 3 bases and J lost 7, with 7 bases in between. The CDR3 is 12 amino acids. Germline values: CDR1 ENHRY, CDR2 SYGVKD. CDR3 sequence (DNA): TGTGCCATCAGTGATCTGGGTAATGAGCAGTTCTTC. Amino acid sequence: CAISDLGNEQFF.

CDR3 sequence (DNA): TGTGCCAGCAGCGGGGGACTAGGCAGTCCCAACGAGCAGTACTTC. Translating gives CASSGGLGSPNEQYF. This chain connects TRBV7-2 to TRBJ2-7, with 8 bases that match TRBD2. Trimming took 5 bases from V and 5 from J; bases not matched to a gene: 11. CDR1 and CDR2 (germline): SGHTA, FQGNSA. This CDR3 spans 15 amino acids.

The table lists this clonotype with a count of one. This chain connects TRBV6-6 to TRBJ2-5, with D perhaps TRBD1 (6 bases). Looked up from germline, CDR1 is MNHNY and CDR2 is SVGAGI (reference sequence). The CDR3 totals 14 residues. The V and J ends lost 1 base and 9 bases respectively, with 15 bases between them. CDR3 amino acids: CASSYYGQKGAQYF. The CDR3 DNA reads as TGTGCCAGCAGTTACTACGGACAGAAGGGTGCCCAGTACTTC.

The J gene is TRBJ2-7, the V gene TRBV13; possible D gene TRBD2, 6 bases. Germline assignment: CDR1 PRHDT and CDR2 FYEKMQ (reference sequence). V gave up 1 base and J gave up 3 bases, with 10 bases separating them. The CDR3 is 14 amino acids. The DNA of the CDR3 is TGTGCCAGCAGCTTAGTAGCGGCCAGCTACGAGCAGTACTTC. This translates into CASSLVAASYEQYF.

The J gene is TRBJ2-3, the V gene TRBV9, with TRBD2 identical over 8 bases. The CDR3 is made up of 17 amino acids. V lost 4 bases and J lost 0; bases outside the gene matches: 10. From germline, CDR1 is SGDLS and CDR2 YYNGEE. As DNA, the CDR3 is TGTGCCAGCAGCCACACGACGTTAGCGGGAAGCACAGATACGCAGTATTTT. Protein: CASSHTTLAGSTDTQYF.

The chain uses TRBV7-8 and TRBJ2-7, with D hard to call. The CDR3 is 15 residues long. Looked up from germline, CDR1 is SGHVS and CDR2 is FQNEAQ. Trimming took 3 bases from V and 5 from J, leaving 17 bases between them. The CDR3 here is CASSFFSRKENEQYF. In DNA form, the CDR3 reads TGTGCCAGCAGCTTTTTTTCCAGGAAAGAAAACGAGCAGTACTTC.

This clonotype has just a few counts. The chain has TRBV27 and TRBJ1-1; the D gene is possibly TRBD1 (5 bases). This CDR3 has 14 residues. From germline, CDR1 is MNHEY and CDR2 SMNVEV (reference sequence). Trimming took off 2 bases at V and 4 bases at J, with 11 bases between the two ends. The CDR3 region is CASSLRQGLTEAFF. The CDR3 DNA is TGTGCCAGCAGTTTAAGGCAGGGTCTCACTGAAGCTTTCTTT.